This TCR beta chain is drawn from a study of T cell repertoires in cytomegalovirus infection. Study-wide results and caveats: Cumulative public TCR beta family frequency identified CMV carriers with the relevant HLA.

This CDR3 region has 10 residues. Germline V gene lookup returns CDR1 SNHLY and CDR2 FYNNEI. V dropped 7 bases and J dropped 7 bases, with 7 bases sitting between them. Using its own MiXCR run on the reads, TCRdb lists one record per CDR3 protein. Seen here are 650,000 to 900,000 distinct CDR3 sequences, approximately 32% observed once, and the top ten hold about an eighth. Note on this clonotype: Its antigen is unknown.

Material: cultured CD8+ T cells from PBMCs, obtained from culture after CMV antigen stimulation. The origin of this receptor is a human donor in good health (CMV status not recorded). Some clones in this sample may be carry-over from other donors' samples. This chain connects TRBV2 to TRBJ1-2; D call uncertain. CDR3 residues: CASTLSGYTF. The CDR3 region has the DNA TGTGCCAGCACCCTGAGTGGCTACACCTTC. The variable domain in full, with the rest retrieved from reference TRBV2 and TRBJ1-2, is EPEVTQTPSHQVTQMGQEVILRCVPISNHLYFYWYRQILGQKVEFLVSFYNNEISEKSEIFDDQFSVERPDGSNFTLKIRSTKLEDSAMYFCASTLSGYTFGSGTRLTVV.